The next 3 T cell receptor beta chains were all read from a single sample in a study of beta chain features in type 1 diabetes. The authors reverse transcribed all of the isolated RNA, so sequencing captured expressed TCRB transcripts. Libraries were prepared by immunoSEQ multiplex PCR; TCRdb keeps only in-frame clonotypes and omits some of them. Of fewer than 650,000 clones in the sample, roughly a sixth were seen once. Sequenced sample: naive CD4+ T cells from blood. These receptors all stem from a man aged 18 to 29 in good health.

This clone was observed a handful of times. The rearrangement links TRBV9 to TRBJ1-6, with 11 bases fitting TRBD1. There are 15 residues in the CDR3. Germline CDR1 reads SGDLS; CDR2 reads YYNGEE. V was pared by 3 bases and J by 11 bases, with 7 bases of the junction left unmatched. The CDR3 protein is CASSGTGTGGTPLHF. DNA for the CDR3: TGTGCCAGCAGCGGAACCGGGACAGGGGGGACACCCCTCCACTTT.

The sample holds one count of this clone. This chain uses TRBV19 with TRBJ1-1; 9 positions agree with TRBD1. Trimming took 3 bases from V and 0 from J; bases not matched to a gene: 2. The CDR3 runs 15 residues. Germline lookup yields CDR1 LNHDA and CDR2 SQIVND (reference sequence). This chain's CDR3 is CASSMGTGLNTEAFF. DNA for the CDR3: TGTGCCAGTAGTATGGGGACAGGGTTGAACACTGAAGCTTTCTTT.

This clone occurred a few times. This chain connects TRBV30 to TRBJ1-4; D might be TRBD1 (5 bases). Germline V gives CDR1 GTSNPN, CDR2 SVGIG (reference sequence). This CDR3 region has 13 residues. V lost 3 bases and J lost 5, with 10 bases in between. The CDR3 protein is CAWRTAINEKLFF. The CDR3 bases are TGTGCCTGGAGGACAGCGATCAATGAAAAACTGTTTTTT.